A single sample gave rise to the 19 T cell receptor beta chains below, sequenced in a study of CD8+ T cells in alopecia areata. Samples from alopecia areata patients were lesional scalp punch biopsies and peripheral blood. Extraction and reverse transcription of RNA yielded cDNA as the sequencing template. Produced via immunoSEQ multiplex PCR; TCRdb's table is partial and in-frame only. The sample includes some 11,000 clones, around three fifths of them seen just once. The source material was skin. The receptors were sampled from a human donor with alopecia areata.

This clone has only a few counts. This chain links TRBV5-1 with TRBJ2-3; TRBD1 matches 12 bases. The CDR3 is made up of 16 amino acids. Trimming at V came to 2 bases and at J to 5 bases, leaving 6 bases not matched to a gene. The germline V gene has CDR1 SGHRS and CDR2 YFSETQ. CDR3 sequence: CASSFGDRGHVDTQYF. CDR3 DNA sequence: TGCGCCAGCAGCTTTGGGGACAGGGGGCACGTAGATACGCAGTATTTT.

The V call is TRBV4-1, the J call TRBJ1-5; D call uncertain. Trimming pared 1 base from V and 11 bases from J, leaving 12 bases between. The CDR3 covers 13 residues. Looked up from germline, CDR1 is MGHRA and CDR2 is YSYEKL. Here the CDR3 reads CASSQATGRSQHF. DNA of the CDR3: TGCGCCAGCAGCCAAGCGACTGGCAGGTCCCAGCATTTT.

The V gene is TRBV14, the J gene TRBJ2-1, with TRBD1 matching 7 bases. The V gene end was trimmed by 5 bases and the J gene end by 3 bases; junction bases not matched to a gene: 7. In germline, CDR1 is SGHDN, CDR2 FVKESK. There are 15 residues in the CDR3. CDR3 bases: TGTGCCAGCAGCGAACAGGGGCAGGTCTACAATGAGCAGTTCTTC. Encoded protein: CASSEQGQVYNEQFF.

This sequence joins TRBV7-9 and TRBJ2-1; D is uncertain. Per the germline V gene, CDR1 is SEHNR and CDR2 is FQNEAQ (reference sequence). CDR3 length: 15 amino acids. Trimming stripped 2 bases from V and 7 bases from J, with 15 bases between. The CDR3 DNA follows: TGTGCCAGCAGCTTAACAGCGTTTGGAGTGAATGAGCAGTTCTTC. It encodes CASSLTAFGVNEQFF.

This clone was recorded a few times. In DNA, the CDR3 is TGTGCCAGCAGTGAACCCCGGGGAGGGGGAAATCAGCCCCAGCATTTT. Translating it yields CASSEPRGGGNQPQHF. V usage is TRBV2 and J usage is TRBJ1-5, with a tentative D call TRBD1 (6 bases). The CDR3 totals 16 residues. Germline V lookup: CDR1 SNHLY, CDR2 FYNNEI. Trimming left V 2 bases short and J 4 bases short, with 15 bases between.

The chain uses TRBV6-5 and TRBJ1-2; weak D call: TRBD1 (5 bases). The CDR3 is made up of 14 amino acids. CDR1 is MNHEY and CDR2 is SVGAGI in the germline V gene. V lost 5 bases and J 11 bases, leaving 21 bases between the germline ends. CDR3 region: CASSTRLGVVMYTF. The DNA of the CDR3 is TGTGCCAGCAGTACCAGATTGGGGGTAGTAATGTACACCTTC.

CDR3 DNA: TGTGCCAGCAGTTACTCGAGAGATGGAAACACTGAAGCTTTCTTT. Its translation: CASSYSRDGNTEAFF. The chain uses TRBV6-5 and TRBJ1-1; D remains unclear. Germline CDR1 is MNHEY and CDR2 is SVGAGI. The CDR3 sequence is 15 residues long. V lost 0 bases, J lost 2 bases, and 10 bases lay in between.

The rearrangement joins TRBV27 to TRBJ2-7; D assignment may be TRBD1 or TRBD2 (5 bases each). Deletions cut 0 bases from V and 5 bases from J, with 14 bases between. The germline gives CDR1 MNHEY, CDR2 SMNVEV (reference sequence). This CDR3 is 15 amino acids long. DNA for the CDR3: TGTGCCAGCAGTTTATCGGGGGTCGGACCAGACGAGCAGTACTTC. Translating it yields CASSLSGVGPDEQYF.

V usage is TRBV6-1 and J usage is TRBJ2-1; D possibly matches TRBD1 or TRBD2 (5 bases each). The germline V and J ends were trimmed by 4 bases and 12 bases, with 22 bases remaining between them. This CDR3 contains 15 residues. CDR1 is MNHNS and CDR2 is SASEGT in the germline V gene. The CDR3 loop is CASSVTSGTRTGQFF. CDR3 in DNA: TGTGCCAGCAGTGTGACCTCCGGGACCAGGACCGGGCAGTTCTTC.

The CDR3 region is CASSHPTQRTGELFF. DNA for the CDR3: TGCGCCAGCAGCCATCCGACCCAACGAACCGGGGAGCTGTTTTTT. The chain recombines TRBV5-1 with TRBJ2-2; D is unresolved. This CDR3 contains 15 residues. From germline, CDR1 is SGHRS and CDR2 YFSETQ. Trimming removed 4 bases from V and 5 bases from J, with 15 bases in between.

This chain connects TRBV4-1 to TRBJ2-3; D unresolved. V dropped 3 bases and J dropped 3 bases, with 13 bases sitting between them. CDR3 length: 15 amino acids. The germline V gene has CDR1 MGHRA and CDR2 YSYEKL. This CDR3 reads CASSQVSSPTDTQYF. In DNA form, the CDR3 reads TGCGCCAGCAGCCAGGTTTCGTCCCCAACAGATACGCAGTATTTT.

V usage is TRBV7-2 and J usage is TRBJ1-2, with 12 bases that match TRBD1. Germline V gives CDR1 SGHTA, CDR2 FQGNSA. With V trimmed by 5 bases and J by 8 bases, 6 bases remained unmatched. The CDR3 covers 14 residues. DNA for the CDR3: TGTGCCAGCAGCCGGGACAGGGGGCAGTCCGGCTACACCTTC. Protein product: CASSRDRGQSGYTF.

CDR3 nucleotides: TGTGCCAGCAGTGAAGGTCTGGCAGGCGCCGGGGAGCTGTTTTTT. It is translated as CASSEGLAGAGELFF. The rearrangement joins TRBV2 to TRBJ2-2; D is uncertain. Germline V gene lookup returns CDR1 SNHLY and CDR2 FYNNEI. Deletions cut 1 base from V and 6 bases from J, with 12 bases between. The CDR3 spans 15 residues.

The rearrangement uses TRBV19 and TRBJ1-2, with D possibly TRBD1 on 5 matching bases. This CDR3 has 14 amino acids. CDR1 is LNHDA and CDR2 is SQIVND in the germline V gene (reference sequence). Trimming left V 5 bases short and J 1 base short, with 11 bases between. The CDR3, as DNA: TGTGCCAGTAGTCAATCGAGGGGTAACTATGGCTACACCTTC. Translation gives CASSQSRGNYGYTF. Using reference TRBV19 and TRBJ1-2 for the parts outside the CDR3, the full variable domain is DGGITQSPKYLFRKEGQNVTLSCEQNLNHDAMYWYRQDPGQGLRLIYYSQIVNDFQKGDIAEGYSVSREKKESFPLTVTSAQKNPTAFYLCASSQSRGNYGYTFGSGTRLTVV.

The gene calls are TRBV30 and TRBJ2-7, with 10 nucleotides matching TRBD2. Germline-derived CDR1 and CDR2 are GTSNPN and SVGIG (reference sequence). Germline trimming cut 2 bases from V and 2 bases from J; bases unmatched to any gene: 9. CDR3 length: 16 residues. The DNA of the CDR3 is TGTGCCTGGAGTCCCCCTTGGACTAGCGGAACCTACGAGCAGTACTTC. Protein product: CAWSPPWTSGTYEQYF.

V usage is TRBV11-2 and J usage is TRBJ2-7; 11 nucleotides match TRBD2. Germline CDR1 reads SGHAT; CDR2 reads FQNNGV. V gave up 5 bases and J gave up 6 bases; unmatched junction bases: 9. The CDR3 is 15 amino acids. The chain's CDR3 is CASSPTSGIFLEQYF. The CDR3 nucleotides read TGTGCCAGCAGCCCGACTAGCGGGATATTCCTCGAGCAGTACTTC.

This clone was recorded a few times. The CDR3 DNA is TGTGCCAGCAGCGCGGGACAGGGGCACTACAATGAGCAGTTCTTC. Translating it yields CASSAGQGHYNEQFF. The chain has TRBV27 and TRBJ2-1; TRBD1 matches at 10 bases. Germline V gene lookup returns CDR1 MNHEY and CDR2 SMNVEV (reference sequence). V shed 6 bases, J shed 3 bases, and the junction held 5 bases outside the gene matches. The CDR3 is 15 residues long.

The rearrangement joins TRBV11-2 to TRBJ2-5, with D possibly being TRBD2 (6 bases). V was clipped by 1 base and J by 4 bases, with 19 bases between them. The CDR3 extends over 17 amino acids. Germline CDR1 SGHAT, CDR2 FQNNGV. Here the CDR3 DNA reads TGTGCCAGCAGCTTAGGGCTAGCGCAACAACTGGGAGAGACCCAGTACTTC. Its translation: CASSLGLAQQLGETQYF.

A few counts support this clone. The chain links TRBV29-1 to TRBJ2-3; D might be TRBD1 (6 bases). V shed 7 bases and J shed 7 bases, with 18 bases lying between them. The CDR3 extends over 13 amino acids. Germline V gene lookup returns CDR1 SQVTM and CDR2 ANQGSEA. This CDR3 reads CSGRLRGGNTQYF. The CDR3 bases are TGCAGCGGGAGGCTGAGAGGGGGAAATACGCAGTATTTT.